These T cell receptor beta chains were read from a single sample in a study of blood T cell repertoires in COVID-19. This table comes from immunoSEQ multiplex PCR, and its TCRdb copy is limited to in-frame clones, with some not included. The sample holds 39,000 or so clones, nearly 90% seen once. Input material: peripheral blood. These TCRs come from a human donor in a cohort sampled during active COVID-19. The CDR3 runs from the conserved cysteine through the conserved F or W. Fields, in order: clone size, V gene, D gene, J gene, CDR3 protein, CDR3 DNA. The D gene is left open where the match is weak. Where a row states a size, it is once, few, many or the class of an expanded clone; other rows omit it.

NA	TRBV7-2	TRBD2	TRBJ2-5	CASSLAWEGETQYF	TGTGCCAGCAGCTTAGCTTGGGAGGGGGAGACCCAGTACTTC
NA	TRBV7-9	TRBD2	TRBJ2-3	CASSSGLAGDVRDTQYF	TGTGCCAGCAGCTCAGGACTAGCGGGGGACGTTCGGGATACGCAGTATTTT
NA	TRBV15	NA	TRBJ2-3	CATGGRDSHTDTQYF	TGTGCCACCGGAGGGCGGGACAGCCACACAGATACGCAGTATTTT
NA	TRBV7-2	NA	TRBJ2-1	CASSLAGTYNEQFF	TGTGCCAGCAGCTTAGCTGGCACCTACAATGAGCAGTTCTTC
NA	TRBV28	NA	TRBJ2-2	CASSLSLGRKNTGELFF	TGTGCCAGCAGTTTAAGTCTGGGGCGTAAGAACACCGGGGAGCTGTTTTTT
few	TRBV19	NA	TRBJ1-2	CASRAGLRGYTF	TGTGCCAGCCGGGCGGGTCTTCGGGGCTACACCTTC
NA	TRBV12-5	TRBD2	TRBJ2-1	CASGFSAFSGGGSYNEQFF	TGTGCTAGTGGTTTTTCCGCTTTTAGCGGGGGTGGTTCCTACAATGAGCAGTTCTTC
NA	TRBV4-1	TRBD2	TRBJ2-3	CASSQAPAGGLFLGTDTQYF	TGCGCCAGCAGCCAAGCTCCAGCGGGAGGACTATTTTTAGGCACAGATACGCAGTATTTT
NA	TRBV7-9	NA	TRBJ2-3	CASSPGNPTTDTQYF	TGTGCCAGCAGCCCCGGGAACCCGACTACAGATACGCAGTATTTT
NA	TRBV5-1	NA	TRBJ2-7	CASSSGTGIYEQYF	TGCGCCAGCAGCTCCGGGACTGGAATCTACGAGCAGTACTTC
NA	TRBV7-6	NA	TRBJ1-4	CASSSSLYEKLFF	TGTGCCAGCAGCTCCTCCCTCTATGAAAAACTGTTTTTT
NA	TRBV2	NA	TRBJ1-5	CASSDDQPQHF	TGTGCCAGCAGTGACGATCAGCCCCAGCATTTT
NA	TRBV20-1	TRBD2	TRBJ2-3	CSVLAGTGYF	TGCAGTGTACTAGCGGGGACGGGGTATTTT
NA	TRBV4-3	NA	TRBJ2-3	CASSRQTAADTQYF	TGCGCCAGCAGCCGCCAAACAGCGGCAGATACGCAGTATTTT
NA	TRBV5-1	TRBD1	TRBJ2-7	CASSPEIGTVSYEQYF	TGCGCCAGCAGCCCGGAGATCGGGACAGTCTCCTACGAGCAGTACTTC
NA	TRBV5-1	TRBD1	TRBJ2-5	CASRVGQSSGTQYF	TGCGCCAGCAGGGTGGGACAGTCCTCGGGGACCCAGTACTTC
NA	TRBV11-2	TRBD1	TRBJ1-6	CASRLGQGVNSPLHF	TGTGCCAGCAGGCTAGGACAGGGAGTTAATTCACCCCTCCACTTT
NA	TRBV7-9	TRBD2	TRBJ2-2	CASSFRTSGTNTGELFF	TGTGCCAGCAGCTTCCGGACTAGCGGAACTAACACCGGGGAGCTGTTTTTT
NA	TRBV21-1	NA	TRBJ1-2	CATPPQNYGYTF	TGTGCCACCCCCCCCCAGAACTATGGCTACACCTTC
once	TRBV5-1	NA	TRBJ1-1	CASSFRVAGEAFF	TGCGCCAGCAGCTTCCGTGTGGCGGGTGAAGCTTTCTTT
NA	TRBV2	TRBD1	TRBJ1-2	CASSATQGARRGYTF	TGTGCCAGCAGTGCAACTCAGGGGGCTCGGCGGGGCTACACCTTC
NA	TRBV30	NA	TRBJ1-2	CAWSPFPPGSMDGYTF	TGTGCCTGGAGTCCCTTCCCCCCAGGGTCTATGGATGGCTACACCTTC
NA	TRBV11-2	NA	TRBJ1-1	CASSGYRAMNTEAFF	TGTGCCAGCAGCGGGTACAGGGCCATGAACACTGAAGCTTTCTTT
NA	TRBV6-4	TRBD1	TRBJ1-2	CASSDSTGGGYTF	TGTGCCAGCAGTGACTCGACAGGGGGTGGCTACACCTTC
NA	TRBV6-1	NA	TRBJ2-7	CASSEVGRRQEQYF	TGTGCCAGCAGTGAAGTAGGAAGGAGGCAGGAGCAGTACTTC
NA	TRBV7-5	NA	TRBJ2-7	CARSLACPRSYEQYF	TGTGCCAGAAGCTTAGCGTGTCCCAGGTCCTACGAGCAGTACTTC
NA	TRBV5-4	NA	TRBJ1-3	CASSRTDHSGNTIYF	TGTGCCAGCAGCCGGACAGACCACTCTGGAAACACCATATATTTT
NA	TRBV23-1	TRBD2	TRBJ2-2	CASLSCGFRAGGTGELFF	TGCGCCAGCTTAAGCTGCGGGTTCCGAGCGGGGGGCACCGGGGAGCTGTTTTTT
NA	TRBV3-1/TRBV3-2	NA	TRBJ1-2	CASSTPGQAFGYTF	TGTGCCAGCAGCACACCGGGACAAGCTTTTGGCTACACCTTC
NA	TRBV25-1	TRBD1	TRBJ1-6	CASSPTGGDSPLHF	TGTGCCAGCAGCCCGACAGGGGGCGATTCACCCCTCCACTTT
NA	TRBV3-1/TRBV3-2	TRBD1	TRBJ1-6	CASSPLGQGAGGSPLHF	TGTGCCAGCAGCCCGCTTGGACAGGGGGCTGGAGGTTCACCCCTCCACTTT
once	TRBV18	NA	TRBJ1-5	CASSSTDGSNQPQHF	TGTGCCAGCTCCTCGACAGACGGGAGCAATCAGCCCCAGCATTTT
NA	TRBV29-1	TRBD1	TRBJ2-1	CSAPGAGGYNEQFF	TGCAGCGCCCCTGGGGCAGGGGGATACAATGAGCAGTTCTTC
NA	TRBV7-2	NA	TRBJ2-3	CASSKTLVTDTQYF	TGTGCCAGCAGCAAGACACTAGTAACAGATACGCAGTATTTT
NA	TRBV28	NA	TRBJ2-7	CASRVRRGGGTSLFEQYF	TGTGCCAGCAGGGTACGGAGGGGTGGCGGGACCTCATTGTTTGAGCAGTACTTC
NA	TRBV10-3	TRBD1	TRBJ2-5	CAISDPGQGAMETQYF	TGTGCCATCAGTGATCCGGGACAGGGGGCGATGGAGACCCAGTACTTC
NA	TRBV28	TRBD2	TRBJ2-7	CASSLAGGWEQYF	TGTGCCAGCAGTCTAGCGGGGGGCTGGGAGCAGTACTTC
NA	TRBV3-1/TRBV3-2	NA	TRBJ2-1	CASGGVSGEQFF	TGTGCCAGCGGTGGGGTTAGCGGTGAGCAGTTCTTC
NA	TRBV7-2	NA	TRBJ1-1	CASSLAAGGGTEAFF	TGTGCCAGCAGCTTAGCCGCCGGGGGAGGCACTGAAGCTTTCTTT
NA	TRBV6-2/TRBV6-3	NA	TRBJ2-7	CASSYSIREEGARSYEQYF	TGTGCCAGCAGTTACTCGATACGTGAGGAGGGGGCGAGGTCCTACGAGCAGTACTTC
NA	TRBV7-8	NA	TRBJ2-2	CASSPPRLYTGELFF	TGCGCCAGCAGCCCTCCCAGACTTTACACCGGGGAGCTGTTTTTT
NA	TRBV7-2	TRBD2	TRBJ2-7	CASSLGEGSYEQYF	TGTGCCAGCAGCTTAGGGGAGGGTTCCTACGAGCAGTACTTC
NA	TRBV19	TRBD2	TRBJ2-7	CASSIVSSGRSHEQYF	TGTGCCAGTAGTATAGTTTCTAGCGGGAGATCCCACGAGCAGTACTTC
NA	TRBV4-2	NA	TRBJ2-4	CASSQEGGWDIQYF	TGTGCCAGCAGCCAAGAAGGCGGGTGGGACATTCAGTACTTC
few	TRBV2	NA	TRBJ2-6	CATTARFNPGANVLTF	TGTGCCACCACGGCCAGGTTTAACCCTGGGGCCAACGTCCTGACTTTC
NA	TRBV12-3/TRBV12-4	NA	TRBJ1-1	CASSLTLNTEAFF	TGTGCCAGCAGCCTGACATTGAACACTGAAGCTTTCTTT
NA	TRBV24-1	TRBD2	TRBJ2-5	CATSHRGDQETQYF	TGTGCCACCAGTCACCGGGGGGACCAAGAGACCCAGTACTTC
NA	TRBV2	TRBD1	TRBJ2-7	CASQVTGAGEQYF	TGTGCCAGCCAAGTGACAGGGGCGGGGGAGCAGTACTTC
NA	TRBV29-1	TRBD1	TRBJ2-7	CSVDGQGEGYEQYF	TGCAGCGTTGATGGGCAGGGGGAAGGGTACGAGCAGTACTTC
NA	TRBV7-2	NA	TRBJ1-1	CASSLRNSYNTEAFF	TGTGCCAGCAGCTTAAGGAACAGCTACAACACTGAAGCTTTCTTT
NA	TRBV20-1	TRBD1	TRBJ1-2	CSASGTGLYGYTF	TGCAGTGCTAGTGGGACAGGACTCTATGGCTACACCTTC
NA	TRBV5-6	NA	TRBJ2-7	CASSTEASVYEQYF	TGTGCCAGCAGCACGGAGGCTAGCGTCTACGAGCAGTACTTC
NA	TRBV10-1	TRBD2	TRBJ2-3	CASSVAGRPTDTQYF	TGCGCCAGCAGTGTAGCGGGAAGGCCCACAGATACGCAGTATTTT
NA	TRBV7-7	NA	TRBJ2-1	CASSSGSSSYNEQFF	TGTGCCAGCAGCTCGGGGTCTAGCTCCTACAATGAGCAGTTCTTC
once	TRBV6-2/TRBV6-3	NA	TRBJ1-2	CASSSTGNYGYTF	TGTGCCAGCAGTTCTACAGGCAACTATGGCTACACCTTC
NA	TRBV7-8	TRBD1	TRBJ1-2	CASSLAVGDRGFYGYTF	TGTGCCAGCAGCTTAGCGGTAGGGGACAGGGGTTTCTATGGCTACACCTTC